The sample holds many counts of the clone carrying this TCR beta chain. What it recognizes is unknown. This CDR3 has 12 amino acids. Trimming cost V 6 bases and J 4 bases, with 7 bases left between them. Germline values: CDR1 SGHVS, CDR2 FNYEAQ. MiXCR was run by TCRdb on the PCR reads, yielding one entry per CDR3 protein. The top ten hold about 6.2% of the sample, which has about 35,000 distinct CDR3 sequences, around a sixth seen once. CD8+CD4-CCR7+CD45RA+ cells were sorted as naive CD8 T cells. This sample stems from a study of molecular identifiers for immune sequencing clone quantification. Whole-study findings and limits: Over 98% of effector molecules, but under 1% in naive cells, were held by clones with more than 20 RNA copies.

This sequence originates from a human donor in good health. Some libraries in this study had Jurkat cell RNA spiked in. V gene TRBV7-6 combines with J gene TRBJ2-1; no clear D gene. Sequencing was performed on naive CD8+ T cells from blood, with Jurkat cell RNA spiked in. Indicated subset: FACS-sorted CD8+CD4-CCR7+CD45RA+ naive T cells. The CDR3 nucleotides read TGTGCCAGCAGTCCTACTTACAATGAGCAGTTCTTC. This gives the protein CASSPTYNEQFF.